The 32 T cell receptor beta chains below all came from one sample that was sequenced in a study of PD-1 blockade in classical Hodgkin lymphoma (dated by TCRdb to 2020 to 2022). The library came from the immunoSEQ multiplex PCR assay. Entries here come from immuneACCESS through TCRdb and include only in-frame sequences with V and J called. Some clones fail to appear in such tables; in the studies checked, an unresolved V gene covers under half of the shortfall, and the cause of the remainder is unknown. For this sample the table gives around 31,000 clones, of which about 81% were detected only once. The biggest ten clones account for about 0.85% of the sample. The time point label here, explained by the study, means: cycle 4 day 1 (C4D1), after more than 5 weeks of nivolumab. Every trial patient had relapsed following autologous stem cell transplantation, and prior brentuximab vedotin exposure was what differed among cohorts A, B and C. CD4+ T cells were purified from thawed PBMCs by magnetic negative selection with a Miltenyi CD4+ T cell isolation kit.

Sequences were derived from CD4+ T cells from blood, sampled before the fourth cycle of nivolumab. The receptors were gathered from a human donor with classical Hodgkin lymphoma.

This clone was counted a few times. CDR3 nucleotide sequence: TGTGCCAGCAGCTTATATGGGAACACTGAAGCTTTCTTT. It yields the protein CASSLYGNTEAFF. This chain joins TRBV7-3 and TRBJ1-1; no clear D gene. With 2 bases removed from V and 1 base from J, the gap between germline ends came to 5 bases. CDR3 length: 13 residues. Germline V gene sequence: CDR1 SGHTA, CDR2 FQGTGA. The complete variable domain, with remaining parts taken from reference TRBV7-3 and TRBJ1-1, reads GAGVSQTPSNKVTEKGKYVELRCDPISGHTALYWYRQSLGQGPEFLIYFQGTGAADDSGLPNDRFFAVRPEGSVSTLKIQRTERGDSAVYLCASSLYGNTEAFFGQGTRLTVV.

This chain connects TRBV28 to TRBJ1-5; tentatively, D is TRBD1 (6 bases). The germline V gene has CDR1 MDHEN and CDR2 SYDVKM. The CDR3 is 13 amino acids. Deletions cut 7 bases from V and 7 bases from J, with 14 bases between. The DNA for the CDR3 is TGTGCCAGCACCCAAACAGGGAGACAGCCCCAGCATTTT. Its protein is CASTQTGRQPQHF.

The chain joins TRBV5-1 to TRBJ1-4, with a weak D call TRBD1 (5 bases). Germline assignment: CDR1 SGHRS and CDR2 YFSETQ. This CDR3 comprises 15 residues. Trimming left V 0 bases short and J 3 bases short, with 9 bases between. In nucleotides, the CDR3 is TGCGCCAGCAGCTTGGACAGGCAAGCTAATGAAAAACTGTTTTTT. Translated, it gives CASSLDRQANEKLFF.

This chain connects TRBV11-2 to TRBJ2-5; weak D call: TRBD2 (5 bases). CDR1 is SGHAT and CDR2 is FQNNGV in the germline V gene. V lost 0 bases and J lost 4, with 9 bases in between. This CDR3 region has 14 residues. The CDR3 here is CASSLEWAGETQYF. In DNA form, the CDR3 reads TGTGCCAGCAGCTTAGAGTGGGCGGGAGAGACCCAGTACTTC.

The chain couples TRBV6-1 to TRBJ2-7; possibly TRBD2 for D (6 bases). The germline gives CDR1 MNHNS, CDR2 SASEGT. Between the trimmed V and J ends, which lost 3 bases and 2 bases, there was a span of 14 bases. This CDR3 is 15 amino acids long. CDR3: CASSEGGRGTYEQYF. In DNA form, the CDR3 reads TGTGCCAGCAGTGAGGGAGGACGGGGCACCTACGAGCAGTACTTC.

The chain joins TRBV5-1 to TRBJ2-1; TRBD2 agrees at 10 bases. Germline CDR1 reads SGHRS; CDR2 reads YFSETQ. The CDR3 consists of 16 residues. V shed 4 bases, J shed 7 bases, and the junction held 11 bases outside the gene matches. Written as DNA, the CDR3 is TGCGCCAGCAGCGAAATTAGCGGGGGGCTAGAGAATGAGCAGTTCTTC. Translating it yields CASSEISGGLENEQFF.

The chain uses TRBV5-1 and TRBJ2-5; D gene uncertain. The CDR3 extends over 13 amino acids. Germline CDR1 is SGHRS and CDR2 is YFSETQ. Between the trimmed V and J ends, which lost 3 bases and 1 base, there was a span of 7 bases. The CDR3 sequence: CASSWELQETQYF. Written as DNA, the CDR3 is TGCGCCAGCAGCTGGGAACTCCAAGAGACCCAGTACTTC.

The genes are TRBV18 and TRBJ2-3, with D possibly TRBD2 on 6 matching bases. Trimming pared 3 bases from V and 0 bases from J, leaving 10 bases between. This CDR3 comprises 15 residues. In germline, CDR1 is KGHSH, CDR2 LQKENI. The CDR3 sequence is CASSPAGTSTDTQYF. CDR3 bases: TGTGCCAGCTCACCGGCGGGGACTAGCACAGATACGCAGTATTTT.

This chain uses TRBV7-6 with TRBJ1-3; 7 bases match TRBD1. Trimming removed 0 bases from V and 2 bases from J; junction bases left unmatched: 1. Germline values: CDR1 SGHVS, CDR2 FNYEAQ. This CDR3 is 15 amino acids long. CDR3 sequence (DNA): TGTGCCAGCAGCTTAGCAGGGGGCGCTGGAAACACCATATATTTT. The encoded protein is CASSLAGGAGNTIYF.

This chain connects TRBV10-3 to TRBJ2-7; 7 bases align to TRBD2. The CDR3 contains 14 residues. V lost 7 bases, J lost 3 bases, and 9 bases stayed unmatched. Per germline, CDR1 ENHRY and CDR2 SYGVKD. CDR3 residues: CAITEGLGSYEQYF. CDR3 in DNA: TGTGCCATCACGGAAGGACTAGGCAGCTACGAGCAGTACTTC.

This chain uses TRBV19 with TRBJ1-2; no firm D call. V lost 9 bases and J 1 base, leaving 21 bases between the germline ends. Germline CDR1 reads LNHDA; CDR2 reads SQIVND (reference sequence). The CDR3 is 16 amino acids. CDR3 loop: CASVRAVERSNYGYTF. Here the CDR3 DNA reads TGTGCCAGCGTGAGGGCAGTCGAAAGGAGTAACTATGGCTACACCTTC. The full variable domain, its missing parts supplied by reference TRBV19 and TRBJ1-2, is DGGITQSPKYLFRKEGQNVTLSCEQNLNHDAMYWYRQDPGQGLRLIYYSQIVNDFQKGDIAEGYSVSREKKESFPLTVTSAQKNPTAFYLCASVRAVERSNYGYTFGSGTRLTVV.

The CDR3 spells CASSYGPGDTEAFF. DNA for the CDR3: TGTGCCAGCAGTTACGGGCCGGGGGACACTGAAGCTTTCTTT. The chain recombines TRBV6-6 with TRBJ1-1, with a weak D call TRBD1 (5 bases). This CDR3 has 14 amino acids. V was trimmed by 2 bases and J by 3 bases, leaving 10 bases between them. Germline CDR1 MNHNY, CDR2 SVGAGI (reference sequence).

CDR3 region: CASRYTGNNEQFF. CDR3 coding DNA: TGTGCCAGCAGATATACAGGGAACAATGAGCAGTTCTTC. This chain links TRBV7-9 with TRBJ2-1, with TRBD1 as a possible D gene (6 bases). Trimming shortened V by 6 bases and J by 5 bases, and 11 bases separated the two germline ends. CDR1 and CDR2 (germline): SEHNR, FQNEAQ (reference sequence). The CDR3 runs to 13 residues. Full variable domain (missing parts from reference TRBV7-9 and TRBJ2-1): DTGVSQNPRHKITKRGQNVTFRCDPISEHNRLYWYRQTLGQGPEFLTYFQNEAQLEKSRLLSDRFSAERPKGSFSTLEIQRTEQGDSAMYLCASRYTGNNEQFFGPGTRLTVL.

V usage is TRBV7-8 and J usage is TRBJ1-2; 8 nucleotides agree with TRBD1. Per the germline V gene, CDR1 is SGHVS and CDR2 is FQNEAQ. The CDR3 is made up of 13 amino acids. Unmatched junction bases numbered 2, after V lost 5 bases and J lost 3 bases. CDR3 residues: CASSMTGDYGYTF. For the CDR3, the DNA is TGTGCCAGCAGCATGACAGGGGACTATGGCTACACCTTC. Based on the CDR3 plus reference TRBV7-8 and TRBJ1-2, the full variable domain is GAGVSQSPRYKVAKRGQDVALRCDPISGHVSLFWYQQALGQGPEFLTYFQNEAQLDKSGLPSDRFFAERPEGSVSTLKIQRTQQEDSAVYLCASSMTGDYGYTFGSGTRLTVV.

The chain carries TRBV15 and TRBJ2-5; 10 nucleotides line up with TRBD1. CDR1 and CDR2 from the germline V gene are LNHNV and YYDKDF (reference sequence). V was pared by 3 bases and J by 5 bases, with 0 bases of the junction left unmatched. The CDR3 spans 13 residues. CDR3 in DNA: TGTGCCACCAGCAGGGGACAGGGGGAGACCCAGTACTTC. This translates into CATSRGQGETQYF.

The chain uses TRBV6-5 and TRBJ1-1; D is ambiguous. Germline V CDR1 and CDR2: MNHEY, SVGAGI. This CDR3 region has 14 residues. V lost 2 bases and J 1 base, leaving 8 bases between the germline ends. CDR3 residues: CASSYGEKNTEAFF. CDR3 sequence (DNA): TGTGCCAGCAGTTACGGGGAAAAGAACACTGAAGCTTTCTTT.

The chain carries TRBV7-2 and TRBJ2-1, with D perhaps matching TRBD2 (5 bases). The CDR3 has 13 residues. In germline, CDR1 is SGHTA, CDR2 FQGNSA. V lost 5 bases and J 6 bases, leaving 11 bases between the germline ends. In DNA form, the CDR3 reads TGTGCCAGCAGCACTTGGACTGGCAATGAGCAGTTCTTC. Its protein is CASSTWTGNEQFF.

The chain carries TRBV21-1 and TRBJ1-4; TRBD1 was called by the table and not checked on the DNA. TRBV21-1 is annotated as a pseudogene. The CDR3 is made up of 15 amino acids. Here the CDR3 DNA reads TGTGCCAGTTGCCACCGGGACAGGGGTAGAGAAAAACTGTTTTTT. Its translation: CASCHRDRGREKLFF.

This chain connects TRBV7-2 to TRBJ1-5; D unclear. The CDR3 consists of 15 residues. V lost 2 bases and J lost 7, with 15 bases in between. Germline values: CDR1 SGHTA, CDR2 FQGNSA. CDR3 DNA: TGTGCCAGCAGCTTAATCGGGCAAGGACGACAGCCCCAGCATTTT. Amino acid sequence: CASSLIGQGRQPQHF.

The chain recombines TRBV5-6 with TRBJ2-7; D remains unclear. Trimming left V 1 base short and J 0 bases short, with 11 bases between. This CDR3 contains 15 residues. The germline V gene has CDR1 SGHDT and CDR2 YYEEEE. For the CDR3, the DNA is TGTGCCAGCAGCTTGTTAGCCTACAGCTCCTACGAGCAGTACTTC. As protein: CASSLLAYSSYEQYF.

In this sample, this clone turned up once. Written as DNA, the CDR3 is TGTGCCAGCGCGCGCTGGGCCTCGGCTGGGCAGCCCCAGCATTTT. This sequence encodes CASARWASAGQPQHF. The V gene is TRBV27, the J gene TRBJ1-5; unclear D gene. This CDR3 contains 15 residues. The germline CDR1 and CDR2 sequences are MNHEY and SMNVEV (reference sequence). Trimming pared 8 bases from V and 7 bases from J, leaving 21 bases between.

The rearrangement joins TRBV6-1 to TRBJ1-5; D ambiguous. From germline, CDR1 is MNHNS and CDR2 SASEGT. The germline V and J ends were trimmed by 7 bases and 2 bases, with 12 bases remaining between them. The CDR3 runs 14 residues. CDR3 nucleotides: TGTGCCAGCACCTTGGATGACGGCAATCAGCCCCAGCATTTT. Residues: CASTLDDGNQPQHF.

This clone has a handful of counts. This chain connects TRBV9 to TRBJ1-2; 7 positions match TRBD1. Trimming at V came to 3 bases and at J to 4 bases, leaving 6 bases not matched to a gene. The CDR3 has 14 residues. Germline CDR1 and CDR2: SGDLS and YYNGEE. CDR3 residues: CASSGGDSLYGYTF. The CDR3, as DNA: TGTGCCAGCAGCGGAGGGGACAGCCTCTATGGCTACACCTTC.

The chain carries TRBV7-2 and TRBJ1-1; D might be TRBD1 (5 bases). This CDR3 is built from 14 residues. V lost 4 bases to trimming and J lost 1 base, with 10 bases between them. The V gene's germline CDR1 is SGHTA and CDR2 FQGNSA. Written as DNA, the CDR3 is TGTGCCAGCAGCTCCGGGACGGCGAACACTGAAGCTTTCTTT. It is translated as CASSSGTANTEAFF.

Worth noting for this clone: Sequence at one end of the junction differs from germline and may be a read error. This sequence joins TRBV5-1 and TRBJ1-1, with D unclear. CDR1 SGHRS and CDR2 YFSETQ come from the germline V gene. This CDR3 spans 13 amino acids. The CDR3 nucleotides are TGCGCCAGCAGCCGACCGGGGAACGCTGAAGCTTTCTTT. Amino acid sequence: CASSRPGNAEAFF. Variable domain in full (rest from reference TRBV5-1 and TRBJ1-1): KAGVTQTPRYLIKTRGQQVTLSCSPISGHRSVSWYQQTPGQGLQFLFEYFSETQRNKGNFPGRFSGRQFSNSRSEMNVSTLELGDSALYLCASSRPGNAEAFFGQGTRLTVV.

The V and J genes are TRBV5-6 and TRBJ2-5; the D is unclear. The CDR3 runs to 15 residues. The germline V and J ends were trimmed by 3 bases and 5 bases, with 17 bases remaining between them. Germline V lookup: CDR1 SGHDT, CDR2 YYEEEE. Here the CDR3 reads CASSSYGLAQETQYF. The CDR3 nucleotides read TGTGCCAGCAGCTCTTACGGGTTGGCCCAGGAGACCCAGTACTTC.

V usage is TRBV7-9 and J usage is TRBJ2-7; TRBD1 aligns across 11 bases. Germline CDR1 SEHNR, CDR2 FQNEAQ (reference sequence). The CDR3 totals 17 residues. Trimming at V came to 5 bases and at J to 6 bases, leaving 15 bases not matched to a gene. The CDR3 region has the DNA TGTGCCAGCAGCACTAGTAGCTGGGACAGGGGGATCTTCGAGCAGTACTTC. Its protein product is CASSTSSWDRGIFEQYF.

V is TRBV18 and J is TRBJ2-5, with TRBD2 as a possible D gene (6 bases). Germline lookup yields CDR1 KGHSH and CDR2 LQKENI. Trimming removed 4 bases at V and 2 bases at J, with 14 bases between. The CDR3 has 15 residues. CDR3 protein: CASSRSGGWQETQYF. The CDR3 DNA follows: TGTGCCAGCTCACGCTCCGGGGGATGGCAAGAGACCCAGTACTTC.

The chain joins TRBV30 to TRBJ1-2; weak D call: TRBD1 (5 bases). Germline V gene lookup returns CDR1 GTSNPN and CDR2 SVGIG (reference sequence). The CDR3 is 11 residues long. Deletions cut 6 bases from V and 6 bases from J, with 11 bases between. CDR3 sequence (DNA): TGTGCCTGCTACCGGGGGGATGGCTACACCTTC. Encoded protein: CACYRGDGYTF.

The gene calls are TRBV5-1 and TRBJ1-2, with a tentative D call TRBD1 (6 bases). There are 14 residues in the CDR3. Looked up from germline, CDR1 is SGHRS and CDR2 is YFSETQ. V was clipped by 4 bases and J by 8 bases, with 18 bases between them. The CDR3 loop is CASSGGRGESGYTF. For the CDR3, the DNA is TGCGCCAGCAGCGGCGGGAGGGGGGAGTCCGGCTACACCTTC.

J is TRBJ1-2 and V is TRBV28, with unresolved D. Trimming stripped 4 bases from V and 0 bases from J, with 12 bases between. The CDR3 covers 15 residues. Germline CDR1 and CDR2: MDHEN and SYDVKM. The CDR3 here is CASSSPGLPNYGYTF. The DNA for the CDR3 is TGTGCCAGCAGTTCGCCCGGCCTGCCTAACTATGGCTACACCTTC.

The V call is TRBV6-5, the J call TRBJ1-3; possible D gene TRBD1, 6 bases. Germline CDR1 reads MNHEY; CDR2 reads SVGAGI. The ends were cut back, 5 bases at V and 0 bases at J, with 11 bases in the middle. The length of the CDR3 is 15 residues. The CDR3 is CASSTGIPSGNTIYF. DNA for the CDR3: TGTGCCAGCAGTACAGGGATCCCCTCTGGAAACACCATATATTTT.